These 2 T cell receptor beta chains were all obtained from the same sample, sequenced in a study of blood T cell repertoires in COVID-19. Profiled with immunoSEQ multiplex PCR; TCRdb holds only in-frame clones, not every one. The sample records 200,000 to 250,000 clones, around 83% being singletons. Sequencing was done on a sample of peripheral blood. These receptors all stem from a woman between 45 and 65 years old with acute or convalescent COVID-19.

J is TRBJ2-1 and V is TRBV2; TRBD2 matches 11 bases. This CDR3 is built from 15 residues. The trim removed 6 bases at V and 9 bases at J, leaving 10 bases unmatched. The V gene's germline CDR1 is SNHLY and CDR2 FYNNEI. CDR3 protein: CASRPLAGGAGEQFF. The CDR3 DNA reads TGTGCCAGCAGACCCCTAGCGGGGGGCGCAGGTGAGCAGTTCTTC.

Turning to this clone: The germline gene is not matched at one end of the junction; a read error may be the cause. The gene calls are TRBV18 and TRBJ2-5, with 8 bases identical to TRBD1. The CDR3 length is 15 residues. Germline CDR1 reads KGHSH; CDR2 reads LQKENI. In nucleotides, the CDR3 is TGTGCCAGCTCATCTCTGACAGGGGCGCAAGGGACCCAGTACTTC. It specifies CASSSLTGAQGTQYF.